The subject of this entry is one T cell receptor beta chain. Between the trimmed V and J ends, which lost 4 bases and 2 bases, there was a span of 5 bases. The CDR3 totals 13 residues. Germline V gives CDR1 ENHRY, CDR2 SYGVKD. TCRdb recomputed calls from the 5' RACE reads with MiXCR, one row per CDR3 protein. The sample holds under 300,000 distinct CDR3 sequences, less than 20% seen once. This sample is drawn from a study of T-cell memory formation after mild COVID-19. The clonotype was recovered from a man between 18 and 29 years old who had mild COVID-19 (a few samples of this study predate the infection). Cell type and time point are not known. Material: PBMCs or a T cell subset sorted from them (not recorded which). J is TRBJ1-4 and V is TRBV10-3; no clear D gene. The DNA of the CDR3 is TGTGCCATCAGTGCTCAGACTAATGAAAAACTGTTTTTT. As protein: CAISAQTNEKLFF.